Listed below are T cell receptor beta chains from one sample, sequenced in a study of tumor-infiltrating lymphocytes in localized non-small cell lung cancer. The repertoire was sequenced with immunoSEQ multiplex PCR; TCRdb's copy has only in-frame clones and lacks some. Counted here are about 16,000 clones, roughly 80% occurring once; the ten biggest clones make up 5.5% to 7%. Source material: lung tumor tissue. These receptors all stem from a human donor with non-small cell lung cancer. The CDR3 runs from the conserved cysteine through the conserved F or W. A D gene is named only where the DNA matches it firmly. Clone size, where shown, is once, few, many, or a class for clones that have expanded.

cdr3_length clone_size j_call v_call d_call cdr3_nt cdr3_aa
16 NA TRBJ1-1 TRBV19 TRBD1 TGTGCCAGTAGTCCCCCGCGACAGGGGCCGAACACTGAAGCTTTCTTT CASSPPRQGPNTEAFF
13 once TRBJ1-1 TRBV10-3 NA TGTGCCATCAGTCCCCGGGAGGATCTTGAAGCTTTCTTT CAISPREDLEAFF
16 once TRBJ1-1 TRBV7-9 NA TGTGCCAGCAGCTTAGCGAACCCCCAGGGGCACACTGAAGCTTTCTTT CASSLANPQGHTEAFF
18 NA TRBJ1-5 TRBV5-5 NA TGTGCCAGCAGCTTGGACTGGACAGCCTTAACCCAAAATCAGCCCCAGCATTTT CASSLDWTALTQNQPQHF
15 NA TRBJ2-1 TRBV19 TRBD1 TGTGCCAGTAGTATTTCAGGGGGCGCTTACAATGAGCAGTTCTTC CASSISGGAYNEQFF
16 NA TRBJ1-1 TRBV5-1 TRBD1 TGCGCCAGCAGCAGCCCGACAGGGGAATTGAACACTGAAGCTTTCTTT CASSSPTGELNTEAFF
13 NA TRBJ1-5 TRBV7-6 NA TGTGCCAGCAGCTTAGCCCTAGGCCAGCCCCAGCATTTT CASSLALGQPQHF
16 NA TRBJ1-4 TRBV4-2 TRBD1 TGTGCCAGCAGCCAAGGGACAGGGGGATTAAGTGAAAAACTGTTTTTT CASSQGTGGLSEKLFF
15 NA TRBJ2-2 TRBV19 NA TGTGCCAGTAGGCCCACGGCGGGGAACACCGGGGAGCTGTTTTTT CASRPTAGNTGELFF
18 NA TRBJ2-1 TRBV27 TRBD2 TGTGCCAGCAGTCCGGGACTAGCGGGAAGGAGCTCCTACAATGAGCAGTTCTTC CASSPGLAGRSSYNEQFF
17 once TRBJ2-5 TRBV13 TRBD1 TGTGCCAGCAGCTTGTTCGGTGGGACAGGAGGGAGAGAGACCCAGTACTTC CASSLFGGTGGRETQYF
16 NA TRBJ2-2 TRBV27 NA TGTGCCAGCAGTTTGGGGGGCAATTTGAACACCGGGGAGCTGTTTTTT CASSLGGNLNTGELFF
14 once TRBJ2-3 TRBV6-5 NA TGTGCCAGCAGTTACCAGGCTTCGGGAGATACGCAGTATTTT CASSYQASGDTQYF
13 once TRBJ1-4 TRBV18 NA TGTGCCAGCTCACCACGGGGTAATGAAAAACTGTTTTTT CASSPRGNEKLFF
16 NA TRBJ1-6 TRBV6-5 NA TGTGCCAGCAGTTCACCCACCGGGACGCTTCATTCACCCCTCCACTTT CASSSPTGTLHSPLHF
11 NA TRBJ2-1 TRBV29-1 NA TGCAGCGTTGAAGAGAAGGGGGTAGGGTTCTTC CSVEEKGVGFF
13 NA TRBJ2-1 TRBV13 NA TGTGCCAGCAGCTCAACAGGGTACAATGAGCAGTTCTTC CASSSTGYNEQFF
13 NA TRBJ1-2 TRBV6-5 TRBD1 TGTGCCAGCAGCTTACAGGGGGCCAGAGGCTACACCTTC CASSLQGARGYTF
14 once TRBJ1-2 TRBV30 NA TGTGCCTGGAGACAGTCAACCGTCATTGAGGGCTACACCTTC CAWRQSTVIEGYTF
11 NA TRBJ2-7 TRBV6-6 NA TGTGCCAGCAGTTACTCAAGCGAGCAGTACTTC CASSYSSEQYF
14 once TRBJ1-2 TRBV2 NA TGTGCCAGCAGTGTGGGCAGGGTAGCGTATGGCTACACCTTC CASSVGRVAYGYTF
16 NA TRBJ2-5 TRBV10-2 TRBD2 TGCGCCAGCGTAAATACTAGCGGGAGAGTCTGGGAGACCCAGTACTTC CASVNTSGRVWETQYF
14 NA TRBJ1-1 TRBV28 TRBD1 TGTGCCAGCAGTTTGGGACAGGGTTTCACTGAAGCTTTCTTT CASSLGQGFTEAFF
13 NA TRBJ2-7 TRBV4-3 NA TGCGCCAGCAGCCAAGAATTGGGAGACGAGCAGTACTTC CASSQELGDEQYF
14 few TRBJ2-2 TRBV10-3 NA TGTGCCATCAGTGAGTCCGCAGGATCCGGGGAGCTGTTTTTT CAISESAGSGELFF
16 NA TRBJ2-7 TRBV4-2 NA TGTGCCAGCAGCCAAGACAGGGGCAGGGCCTCCTACGAGCAGTACTTC CASSQDRGRASYEQYF
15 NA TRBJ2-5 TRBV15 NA TGTGCCACCAGCCAGAATAGCGGACGCCAAGAGACCCAGTACTTC CATSQNSGRQETQYF
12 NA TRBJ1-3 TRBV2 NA TGTGCCAGCACCCTCTCTGGAAACACCATATATTTT CASTLSGNTIYF
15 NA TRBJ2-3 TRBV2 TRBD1 TGTGCCAGCAGGACCGGGACAGGGGGAACAGATACGCAGTATTTT CASRTGTGGTDTQYF
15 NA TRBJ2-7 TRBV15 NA TGTGCCACCAGCAGAGTGATGGGAGGATCCTACGAGCAGTACTTC CATSRVMGGSYEQYF
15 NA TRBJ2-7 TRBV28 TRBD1 TGTGCCAGCAGTCCAGGGACAGGGCCCTCCCGCGAGCAGTACTTC CASSPGTGPSREQYF
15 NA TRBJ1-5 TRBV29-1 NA TGCAGCGTATCAGGTGGCCCCACAAGCAATCAGCCCCAGCATTTT CSVSGGPTSNQPQHF
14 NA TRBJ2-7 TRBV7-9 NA TGTGCCAGCAGCTTCACAGGAGGGGGCTACGAGCAGTACTTC CASSFTGGGYEQYF
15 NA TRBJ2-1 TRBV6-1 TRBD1 TGTGCCAGCAGTGAAAACGGACAGGGTTACAATGAGCAGTTCTTC CASSENGQGYNEQFF
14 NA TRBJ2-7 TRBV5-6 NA TGTGCCAGCAGCCCGGAGGGTTACCGGGGCGAGCAGTACTTC CASSPEGYRGEQYF
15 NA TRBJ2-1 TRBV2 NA TGTGCCAGCAGTGGAAACAGTCATTATTACAATGAGCAGTTCTTC CASSGNSHYYNEQFF
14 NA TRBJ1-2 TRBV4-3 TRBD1 TGCGCCAGCAGCCAGGGACAGGAAAATTGGGGCTACACCTTC CASSQGQENWGYTF
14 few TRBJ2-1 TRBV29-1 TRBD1 TGCAGCGTTGAAGAGTTTGAAGGGGGCAGTGAGCAGTTCTTC CSVEEFEGGSEQFF
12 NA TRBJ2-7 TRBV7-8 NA TGTGCCAGCAGCTTGATATCGTACGAGCAGTACTTC CASSLISYEQYF
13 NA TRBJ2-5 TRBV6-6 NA TGTGCCAGCCACCGGACGTCCCAAGAGACCCAGTACTTC CASHRTSQETQYF
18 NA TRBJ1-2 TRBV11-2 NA TGTGCCAGCAGCCCAGCTGGGTACGCCGGAACCGTTAACTATGGCTACACCTTC CASSPAGYAGTVNYGYTF
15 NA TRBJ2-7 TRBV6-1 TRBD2 TGTGCCAGCAGTGAGTCTTCGGGAGGGATCTACGAGCAGTACTTC CASSESSGGIYEQYF
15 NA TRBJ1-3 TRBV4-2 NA TGTGCCAGCAGCCAAGATAGGGGCTCTGGAAACACCATATATTTT CASSQDRGSGNTIYF
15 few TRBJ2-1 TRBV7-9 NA TGTGCCAGCAGCTTAGAGGGTGTGAGAGGCCCTGAGCAGTTCTTC CASSLEGVRGPEQFF
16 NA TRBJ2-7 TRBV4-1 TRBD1 TGCGCCAGCAGCCAGGCGTCGGACAGGGCTACTTACGAGCAGTACTTC CASSQASDRATYEQYF
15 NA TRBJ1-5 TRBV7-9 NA TGTGCCAGCAGCCGGGGACACAGCCCCAATCAGCCCCAGCATTTT CASSRGHSPNQPQHF
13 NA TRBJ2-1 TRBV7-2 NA TGTGCCAGCAGCTTAGCGTTAGTGAATGAGCAGTTCTTC CASSLALVNEQFF
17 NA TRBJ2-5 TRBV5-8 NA TGTGCCAGCAGCTTCGGAGGTGGGGGCTGGGTAGGAGAGACCCAGTACTTC CASSFGGGGWVGETQYF
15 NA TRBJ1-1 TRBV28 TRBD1 TGTGCCAGCAGCCCGATCGACAGGGAGAACACTGAAGCTTTCTTT CASSPIDRENTEAFF
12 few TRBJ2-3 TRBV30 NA TGTGCCTGGAGTGACAGCTCAGATACGCAGTATTTT CAWSDSSDTQYF
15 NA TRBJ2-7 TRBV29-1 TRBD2 TGCAGCGTTGAAACGGGACTAGCGGGAGTTTTTGGGCAGTACTTC CSVETGLAGVFGQYF
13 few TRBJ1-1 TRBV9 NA TGTGCCAGCAGTACCAGGGGTAGTACTGAAGCTTTCTTT CASSTRGSTEAFF
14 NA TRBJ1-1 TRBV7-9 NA TGTGCCAGCACCTCGGAGGGGGGCAACACTGAAGCTTTCTTT CASTSEGGNTEAFF
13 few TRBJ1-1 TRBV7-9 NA TGTGCCAGCAGCCCCAACATGAACACTGAAGCTTTCTTT CASSPNMNTEAFF
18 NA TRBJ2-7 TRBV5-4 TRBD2 TGTGCCAGCAGCTTGGAATTTTCTCCTAGCGGGACCTCCTACGAGCAGTACTTC CASSLEFSPSGTSYEQYF
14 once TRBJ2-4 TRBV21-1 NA TGTGCCAGAGGGGCAGGGATCACCAAAAACATTCAGTACTTC CARGAGITKNIQYF
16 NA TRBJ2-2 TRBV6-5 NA TGTGCCAGCAGTTACTACCTAGCGAGGAACACCGGGGAGCTGTTTTTT CASSYYLARNTGELFF
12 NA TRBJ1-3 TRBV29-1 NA TGCGCTGGACGGACCTCTGGAAACACCATATATTTT CAGRTSGNTIYF
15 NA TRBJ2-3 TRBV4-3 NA TGCGCCAGCAGCCAAGATCCGGGAGACGCAGATACGCAGTATTTT CASSQDPGDADTQYF